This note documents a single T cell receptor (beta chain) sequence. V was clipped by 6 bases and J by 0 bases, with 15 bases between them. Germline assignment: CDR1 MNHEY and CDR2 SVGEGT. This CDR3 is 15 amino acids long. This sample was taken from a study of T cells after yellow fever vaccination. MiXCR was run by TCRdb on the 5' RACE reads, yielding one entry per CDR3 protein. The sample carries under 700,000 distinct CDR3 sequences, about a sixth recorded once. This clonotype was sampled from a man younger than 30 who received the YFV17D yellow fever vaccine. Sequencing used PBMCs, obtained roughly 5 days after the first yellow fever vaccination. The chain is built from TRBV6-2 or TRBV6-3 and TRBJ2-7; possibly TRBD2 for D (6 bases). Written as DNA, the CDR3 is TGTGCCAGCAGGCCGTGGGAGGAACCCTCCTACGAGCAGTACTTC. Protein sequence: CASRPWEEPSYEQYF.